What follows describes a single T cell receptor (beta chain). Its cognate antigen has yet to be identified. There are no base qualities to consult, and no much larger clone falls within one base. The immunoSEQ Assay, a bias-controlled multiplex PCR, was used to amplify TCRbeta CDR3 regions from genomic DNA. In the authors' own workflow: Nucleated cell counts per sample were estimated from amplification of reference gene primers within the assay. Sequence reads were collapsed and filtered to measure the absolute abundance of every unique TCRbeta CDR3 rearrangement. Productive Simpson clonality was computed per sample as the square root of Simpson's diversity index over productive rearrangements. TCRdb retrieved this table from immuneACCESS and kept in-frame rearrangements only. Not all clones are present; in checked studies, unresolved V genes account for under half, and no reason is known for the remainder. V and J calls and clone size are those listed in that table; D and trimming were worked out from the DNA. Recorded for this sample are roughly 150,000 clones; around four fifths of them occurred a single time. The ten largest clones capture roughly 9.8% of the sample.

For CDR1 and CDR2, the germline V gene lists MNHEY and SVGEGT. At the junction V is shortened by 4 bases and J by 7 bases, with 8 bases in between. The CDR3 runs 11 amino acids, cysteine and phenylalanine included. Just the 33-base CDR3 DNA is kept, in frame starting at base 1. These data are taken from a study of blood T cell repertoires in COVID-19 (dated by TCRdb to 2020 to 2021). Describing the broader study: Samples from collaborators originated in the United States, Italy and Spain and spanned both the acute and convalescent phases of COVID-19. The material from the prospective study consisted of cDNA or gDNA derived from T cells, B-cell-depleted T cells, or PBMCs. Deeply sampled blood TCRbeta repertoires from subjects exposed to, actively infected with, or recovered from COVID-19 were included in the dataset. The repertoires were released in a freely available public database meant as a resource for research on the immune response to SARS-CoV-2. Samples came from the ongoing ImmuneRACE study (first 160 participants) plus 1,254 subjects from 6 global collaborators. The sample metadata nearly always contained a de-identified subject ID, COVID-19 status, age in years and sex. Where available, HLA class I and class II types were obtained from metadata supplied by the sample provider rather than from assay-based typing.

A second Seattle source provided samples from volunteer blood donors who had recovered from COVID-19. Each collaborating institution followed its own protocols to collect whole blood in K2EDTA tubes. For TCRbeta analysis, collaborators shipped samples in one of three forms: frozen whole blood, isolated PBMCs, or DNA extracted from either of those sample types. Study-wide conclusions, independent of this receptor: How much clinical and demographic metadata was included differed by source and by participant, and the metadata was provided uncurated.

This TCR derives from a man aged 55-75 years who had recovered from COVID-19. Sequencing was done on a sample of peripheral blood. Rearrangement joined TRBV6-2 or TRBV6-3 to TRBJ2-7; TRBD2 might be the D gene, on 5 matching bases. The CDR3 protein: CASSLRGEQYF. The DNA sequence is given as TGTGCCAGCAGTTTGAGAGGGGAGCAGTACTTC.